The 18 T cell receptor beta chains presented below share a single source sample, sequenced in a study of T cell responses to AZD1222 COVID-19 vaccine. Here immunoSEQ multiplex PCR was the method, and the copy in TCRdb shows in-frame clones only, minus some. The sample lists under 95,000 clones, around 87% occurring once. The input for sequencing was peripheral blood, taken on day 0 of AZD1222 vaccination. The receptors originated from an adult in good health.

The chain uses TRBV12-2 and TRBJ2-7; TRBD1, as called in the table, went unchecked against the DNA. TRBV12-2 is labeled a pseudogene. This CDR3 is 15 amino acids long. The CDR3 DNA reads as TGTGCAAGTCGCTCCCGCTCCTCCACAGACTACGAGCAGTACTTC. It yields the protein CASRSRSSTDYEQYF.

The chain links TRBV5-1 to TRBJ2-5, with D possibly being TRBD1 (6 bases). The CDR3 spans 14 residues. Germline V gene sequence: CDR1 SGHRS, CDR2 YFSETQ. The V and J ends lost 4 bases and 2 bases respectively, with 12 bases between them. CDR3 sequence (DNA): TGCGCCAGCAGCCCAGGACAGATACAAGAGACCCAGTACTTC. Translated: CASSPGQIQETQYF.

This chain uses TRBV19 with TRBJ2-3; tentatively, D is TRBD1 (5 bases). V dropped 7 bases and J dropped 2 bases, with 10 bases sitting between them. This CDR3 has 13 residues. CDR1 and CDR2 (germline): LNHDA, SQIVND (reference sequence). This CDR3 reads CASNPTDTDTQYF. The CDR3 nucleotides read TGTGCCAGTAATCCGACAGACACAGATACGCAGTATTTT. Combining the CDR3 with reference TRBV19 and TRBJ2-3 gives the whole variable domain DGGITQSPKYLFRKEGQNVTLSCEQNLNHDAMYWYRQDPGQGLRLIYYSQIVNDFQKGDIAEGYSVSREKKESFPLTVTSAQKNPTAFYLCASNPTDTDTQYFGPGTRLTVL.

This clone was seen once. The gene calls are TRBV12-3 or TRBV12-4 and TRBJ1-2, with D hard to call. Deletions cut 7 bases from V and 4 bases from J, with 10 bases between. The CDR3 is 12 amino acids. Here the CDR3 DNA reads TGTGCCAGCACCCTTGTCGGCTATGGCTACACCTTC. As protein: CASTLVGYGYTF.

The V gene is TRBV9, the J gene TRBJ1-6; D remains unclear. The CDR3 totals 14 residues. From germline, CDR1 is SGDLS and CDR2 YYNGEE. V was pared by 0 bases and J by 7 bases, with 8 bases between. CDR3 region: CASSVAGENSPLHF. CDR3 DNA sequence: TGTGCCAGCAGCGTAGCGGGCGAAAATTCACCCCTCCACTTT.

The chain employs TRBV5-5 and TRBJ2-5; perhaps D is TRBD1 or TRBD2 (5 bases each). Per germline, CDR1 SGHKS and CDR2 YYEKEE (reference sequence). The CDR3 spans 15 residues. Trimming left V 4 bases short and J 4 bases short, with 17 bases between. This chain's CDR3 is CASSPRDPFSETQYF. The CDR3 nucleotides are TGTGCCAGCAGCCCAAGGGACCCCTTTTCAGAGACCCAGTACTTC.

The rearrangement joins TRBV7-9 to TRBJ2-1, with 8 bases lining up with TRBD2. Germline lookup yields CDR1 SEHNR and CDR2 FQNEAQ (reference sequence). Losses at the gene ends were 1 base for V and 6 bases for J; bases not matched to a gene: 5. The CDR3 runs 15 residues. CDR3 region: CASSLGSGGGNEQFF. DNA for the CDR3: TGTGCCAGCAGCTTAGGGAGCGGGGGAGGCAATGAGCAGTTCTTC.

The genes are TRBV30 and TRBJ1-6; 9 bases agree with TRBD1. The germline gives CDR1 GTSNPN, CDR2 SVGIG (reference sequence). This CDR3 comprises 17 residues. The V segment lost 3 bases and the J segment 0 bases; nucleotides outside the gene matches: 6. CDR3 sequence: CAWRGTGLSSYNSPLHF. CDR3 DNA: TGTGCCTGGAGAGGGACAGGGCTGAGCTCCTATAATTCACCCCTCCACTTT.

This rearrangement joins TRBV6-5 to TRBJ2-1, with TRBD2 identical over 8 bases. The CDR3 covers 15 residues. V gave up 7 bases and J gave up 7 bases; unmatched junction bases: 12. Germline V gene data show CDR1 as MNHEY and CDR2 as SVGAGI. CDR3 DNA sequence: TGTGCCAGCACCCAGAGCGGGGGCGACGCAAATGAGCAGTTCTTC. Its translation is CASTQSGGDANEQFF.

This chain links TRBV5-5 with TRBJ1-3, with D hard to call. V lost 4 bases and J 0 bases, leaving 17 bases between the germline ends. The germline gives CDR1 SGHKS, CDR2 YYEKEE (reference sequence). CDR3 size: 17 residues. The CDR3 spells CASSPRFDTFSGNTIYF. The DNA of the CDR3 is TGTGCCAGCAGCCCCAGGTTCGACACTTTCTCTGGAAACACCATATATTTT.

This sequence joins TRBV7-2 and TRBJ1-2, with D hard to call. The V end lost 5 bases, the J end lost 6 bases, and 13 bases lay between the germline ends. Germline CDR1 SGHTA, CDR2 FQGNSA. This CDR3 has 13 amino acids. CDR3 region: CASSLSIRDGYTF. CDR3 coding DNA: TGTGCCAGCAGCCTCTCAATTAGGGATGGCTACACCTTC.

This chain joins TRBV28 and TRBJ2-7, with D hard to call. Germline V lookup: CDR1 MDHEN, CDR2 SYDVKM. Trimming left V 7 bases short and J 1 base short, with 11 bases between. The CDR3 totals 13 residues. The DNA of the CDR3 is TGTGCCAGCACCCACGGTACGTCCTACGAGCAGTACTTC. This codes for CASTHGTSYEQYF.

This clone was seen a single time. The chain recombines TRBV18 with TRBJ2-5, with a possible D match to TRBD2 (6 bases). There are 16 residues in the CDR3. V was clipped by 6 bases and J by 3 bases, with 20 bases between them. The germline V gene has CDR1 KGHSH and CDR2 LQKENI. DNA for the CDR3: TGTGCCAGCTCGCCCCTCCCAAGGAGGGGTGAAGAGACCCAGTACTTC. Translating gives CASSPLPRRGEETQYF.

The gene calls are TRBV3-1 (or the pseudogene TRBV3-2) and TRBJ2-3, with D possibly called TRBD1 or TRBD2 (6 bases each). V was trimmed by 4 bases and J by 0 bases, leaving 14 bases between them. Germline V lookup: CDR1 LGHDT, CDR2 YNNKEL (reference sequence). The CDR3 covers 16 residues. For the CDR3, the DNA is TGTGCCAGCAGCCCGAGGGGGGAGACAAGCACAGATACGCAGTATTTT. This translates into CASSPRGETSTDTQYF.

This chain links TRBV27 with TRBJ1-3, with D tentatively TRBD1 (5 bases). Deletions cut 5 bases from V and 2 bases from J, with 13 bases between. Germline-derived CDR1 and CDR2 are MNHEY and SMNVEV (reference sequence). The CDR3 is made up of 15 amino acids. The CDR3 bases are TGTGCCAGCAGTCTGGGGGGTACCACTGGAAACACCATATATTTT. This translates into CASSLGGTTGNTIYF.

Details on this clone: Other nucleotide sequences from this sample produce the same CDR3. The V call is TRBV19, the J call TRBJ2-4; possibly TRBD1 or TRBD2 for D (5 bases each). CDR1 and CDR2 from the germline V gene are LNHDA and SQIVND (reference sequence). This CDR3 is built from 12 residues. Trimming pared 9 bases from V and 6 bases from J, leaving 12 bases between. The DNA for the CDR3 is TGTGCCAGCAGCCGGGACCCAAACATTCAGTACTTC. It encodes CASSRDPNIQYF.

This chain connects TRBV30 to TRBJ1-4; 7 positions match TRBD1. The CDR3 length is 11 residues. From germline, CDR1 is GTSNPN and CDR2 SVGIG (reference sequence). The J segment lost 5 bases and the V segment lost 7 bases, leaving 1 base of the junction unmatched. The DNA of the CDR3 is TGTGCCTTGGGACAGAATGAAAAACTGTTTTTT. Amino acids: CALGQNEKLFF. The full variable domain, with the rest looked up from reference TRBV30 and TRBJ1-4, is SQTIHQWPATLVQPVGSPLSLECTVEGTSNPNLYWYRQAAGRGLQLLFYSVGIGQISSEVPQNLSASRPQDRQFILSSKKLLLSDSGFYLCALGQNEKLFFGSGTQLSVL.

This rearrangement joins TRBV7-3 to TRBJ2-7, with a possible D match to TRBD1 (6 bases). Germline CDR1 reads SGHTA; CDR2 reads FQGTGA. V lost 5 bases and J 0 bases, leaving 11 bases between the germline ends. The CDR3 sequence is 14 residues long. The CDR3 DNA reads TGTGCCAGCAGCCCGGGACAAAGCTCCTACGAGCAGTACTTC. It codes for CASSPGQSSYEQYF.